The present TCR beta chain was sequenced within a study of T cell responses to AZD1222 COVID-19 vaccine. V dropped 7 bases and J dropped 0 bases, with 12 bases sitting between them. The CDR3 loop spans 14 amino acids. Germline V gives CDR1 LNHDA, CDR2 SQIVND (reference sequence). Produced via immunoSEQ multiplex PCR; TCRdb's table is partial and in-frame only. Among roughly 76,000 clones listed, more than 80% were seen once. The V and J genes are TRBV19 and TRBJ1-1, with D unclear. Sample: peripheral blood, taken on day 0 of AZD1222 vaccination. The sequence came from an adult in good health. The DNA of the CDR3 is TGTGCCAGTACCAACGGAGGATTGAACACTGAAGCTTTCTTT. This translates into CASTNGGLNTEAFF. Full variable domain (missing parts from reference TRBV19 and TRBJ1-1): DGGITQSPKYLFRKEGQNVTLSCEQNLNHDAMYWYRQDPGQGLRLIYYSQIVNDFQKGDIAEGYSVSREKKESFPLTVTSAQKNPTAFYLCASTNGGLNTEAFFGQGTRLTVV.